These T cell receptor beta chains were read from a single sample in a study of glioma-infiltrating T cells. TCRdb passed the multiplex PCR reads through MiXCR, listing each CDR3 protein once. The sample carries about 110,000 distinct CDR3 sequences, less than 30% recorded once. Sequencing input: glioma tissue, nonneoplastic brain tissue, or PBMCs (not recorded which). Every receptor here comes from a human donor with low-grade glioma or glioblastoma, undergoing nonglioma brain surgery, or in good health (not recorded which). Each CDR3 is given with its conserved first and last residue. Each record gives: clone size, J gene, D gene, V gene, CDR3 protein, CDR3 DNA. The D gene is left open where the match is weak. Where a row states a size, it is once, few, many or the class of an expanded clone; other rows omit it.

clone size: NA; J gene: TRBJ1-2; D gene: NA; V gene: TRBV5-1; CDR3 protein: CASSLAPDNYGYTF; CDR3 DNA: TGCGCCAGCAGCTTGGCTCCAGATAACTATGGCTACACCTTC
clone size: many; J gene: TRBJ1-2; D gene: NA; V gene: TRBV14; CDR3 protein: CASSWANYGYTF; CDR3 DNA: TGTGCCAGCAGTTGGGCTAACTATGGCTACACCTTC
clone size: many; J gene: TRBJ2-7; D gene: NA; V gene: TRBV6-5; CDR3 protein: CASSYMDEQYF; CDR3 DNA: TGTGCCAGCAGTTACATGGACGAGCAGTACTTC
clone size: few; J gene: TRBJ2-7; D gene: TRBD1; V gene: TRBV29-1; CDR3 protein: CSVLTGGSSYEQYF; CDR3 DNA: TGCAGCGTGCTGACAGGGGGTTCCTCCTACGAGCAGTACTTC
clone size: NA; J gene: TRBJ1-5; D gene: NA; V gene: TRBV7-2; CDR3 protein: CASSLGGGNQHPHF; CDR3 DNA: TGTGCCAGCAGCTTAGGGGGGGGCAATCAGCACCCGCATTTT
clone size: NA; J gene: TRBJ2-7; D gene: NA; V gene: TRBV29-1; CDR3 protein: CSVEGPVGEQYF; CDR3 DNA: TGCAGCGTTGAAGGACCGGTCGGCGAGCAGTACTTC
clone size: many; J gene: TRBJ2-5; D gene: NA; V gene: TRBV6-1; CDR3 protein: CASSEMTAQETQYF; CDR3 DNA: TGTGCCAGCAGTGAAATGACGGCCCAAGAGACCCAGTACTTC
clone size: NA; J gene: TRBJ2-3; D gene: NA; V gene: TRBV5-1; CDR3 protein: CASSFSGAEDTQYF; CDR3 DNA: TGCGCCAGCAGCTTTTCGGGGGCTGAAGATACGCAGTATTTT
clone size: many; J gene: TRBJ1-1; D gene: NA; V gene: TRBV28; CDR3 protein: CASSRGGTEAFF; CDR3 DNA: TGTGCCAGCAGTCGGGGTGGGACTGAAGCTTTCTTT
clone size: many; J gene: TRBJ2-1; D gene: NA; V gene: TRBV29-1; CDR3 protein: CSVARSADNEQFF; CDR3 DNA: TGCAGCGTTGCTCGGTCAGCGGACAATGAGCAGTTCTTC
clone size: many; J gene: TRBJ2-7; D gene: TRBD2; V gene: TRBV14; CDR3 protein: CASSQESGRLYEQYF; CDR3 DNA: TGTGCCAGCAGCCAAGAAAGCGGGAGGCTTTACGAGCAGTACTTC
clone size: NA; J gene: TRBJ2-7; D gene: TRBD2; V gene: TRBV7-3; CDR3 protein: CASSLGLADYNEQYF; CDR3 DNA: TGTGCCAGCAGCTTAGGACTAGCGGACTACAACGAGCAGTACTTC
clone size: many; J gene: TRBJ2-4; D gene: TRBD2; V gene: TRBV5-1; CDR3 protein: CASSRTSGILNIQYF; CDR3 DNA: TGCGCCAGCAGCAGGACTAGCGGGATCTTAAACATTCAGTACTTC
clone size: many; J gene: TRBJ2-1; D gene: NA; V gene: TRBV6-6; CDR3 protein: CASSYSMAPNEQFF; CDR3 DNA: TGTGCCAGCAGTTACTCGATGGCCCCCAATGAGCAGTTCTTC
clone size: many; J gene: TRBJ2-7; D gene: NA; V gene: TRBV2; CDR3 protein: CASSEDDYEQYF; CDR3 DNA: TGTGCCAGCAGTGAAGACGACTACGAGCAGTACTTC
clone size: many; J gene: TRBJ2-7; D gene: TRBD1; V gene: TRBV6-1; CDR3 protein: CASLRDRDYEQYF; CDR3 DNA: TGTGCCAGCCTCCGGGACAGGGATTACGAGCAGTACTTC
clone size: NA; J gene: TRBJ2-1; D gene: TRBD2; V gene: TRBV20-1; CDR3 protein: CSARKGLADNEQFF; CDR3 DNA: TGCAGTGCTAGAAAAGGACTAGCGGACAATGAGCAGTTCTTC
clone size: many; J gene: TRBJ1-2; D gene: NA; V gene: TRBV11-3; CDR3 protein: CASSSYGYTF; CDR3 DNA: TGTGCCAGCAGCTCTTATGGCTACACCTTC
clone size: many; J gene: TRBJ2-7; D gene: NA; V gene: TRBV20-1; CDR3 protein: CSARDSYVPEQYF; CDR3 DNA: TGCAGTGCTAGAGATTCCTATGTCCCCGAGCAGTACTTC
clone size: many; J gene: TRBJ2-3; D gene: TRBD2; V gene: TRBV6-4; CDR3 protein: CASSLGLATDTQYF; CDR3 DNA: TGTGCCAGCAGTCTGGGACTAGCTACAGATACGCAGTATTTT
clone size: NA; J gene: TRBJ1-2; D gene: NA; V gene: TRBV12-3/TRBV12-4; CDR3 protein: CASSSYGVGYTF; CDR3 DNA: TGTGCCAGCAGTTCTTATGGGGTTGGCTACACCTTC